This is a list of T cell receptor beta chains from one sample in a study of shared clonotypes between healthy human individuals. Sequencing was performed with immunoSEQ multiplex PCR; in TCRdb, only in-frame clones are kept and a portion is missing. This sample has about 1.1 million clones, with approximately 77% found just once. The sequencing sample was made of memory CD4+ T cells from PBMCs. These receptors were taken from a man in his late teens or twenties in good health. Some clones in this sample may be carry-over from other donors' samples. Both conserved end residues are part of each CDR3. Fields, in order: J gene, CDR3 length, V gene, clone size, CDR3 protein. Size is omitted from some rows. Given values are once, few, many or a class for expanded clones.

TRBJ2-7 15 TRBV6-1 . CASRAQGRLTYEQYF
TRBJ2-3 14 TRBV6-6 . CASRGGSAADTQYF
TRBJ1-4 12 TRBV29-1 . CSVGGSNEKLFF
TRBJ2-5 16 TRBV5-4 . CASSFGRGAYQETQYF
TRBJ1-2 16 TRBV27 . CASRDSGAGTYYGYTF
TRBJ2-3 14 TRBV2 few CASRGQGSTDTQYF
TRBJ1-3 12 TRBV7-2 . CASSTSLFGIYF
TRBJ1-2 15 TRBV28 . CASSLQTGWDYGYTF
TRBJ2-3 14 TRBV14 . CASRLAGGTDTQYF
TRBJ2-3 16 TRBV6-6 once CASSYGDSFFTDTQYF
TRBJ2-5 15 TRBV9 . CASSVVGQGRETQYF
TRBJ2-3 15 TRBV5-1 . CASRELAGVGDTQYF
TRBJ2-7 15 TRBV5-4 . CASSLVGSRSDEQYF
TRBJ2-1 14 TRBV7-9 . CASARGPSYNEQFF
TRBJ2-1 14 TRBV5-4 . CASSLVGRNNEQFF
TRBJ2-7 11 TRBV6-5 . CASGTRGEQYF
TRBJ2-5 13 TRBV29-1 . CSAKKGGEETQYF
TRBJ1-5 15 TRBV2 . CASRHRTASNQPQHF
TRBJ1-1 16 TRBV13 . CASSSIRTWKGTEAFF
TRBJ1-5 13 TRBV11-2 . CASSLRRDQPQHF
TRBJ2-7 16 TRBV27 . CASSFLPGQGNYEQYF
TRBJ2-7 12 TRBV7-3 . CASSLDKGEQYF
TRBJ2-3 16 TRBV28 . CASSFRTDQPSDTQYF
TRBJ2-7 12 TRBV2 . CASRIGLYEQYF
TRBJ1-2 15 TRBV2 many CASSLSLDRGDGYTF
TRBJ1-5 15 TRBV6-6 . CASSYMGQGNQPQHF
TRBJ1-4 19 TRBV18 . CASSPRGQGANRANEKLFF
TRBJ2-7 13 TRBV4-3 . CASSQEWQDEQYF
TRBJ1-2 12 TRBV5-6 . CASSSQGYGYTF
TRBJ1-3 14 TRBV19 . CASSSGQAGNTIYF
TRBJ1-3 14 TRBV28 many CASSSHREGNTIYF
TRBJ1-1 13 TRBV7-8 few CASSLVQGPEAFF
TRBJ2-5 14 TRBV5-8 once CASSFPGQASPWYF
TRBJ1-4 13 TRBV9 . CASSMMDGEKLFF
TRBJ1-1 11 TRBV7-2 . CASSLYTEAFF
TRBJ1-1 11 TRBV28 once CAIKLQTEAFF
TRBJ1-2 15 TRBV18 once CASSPGQLQGYGYTF
TRBJ2-7 20 TRBV28 . CASSRGDTWLGASLSYEQYF
TRBJ2-1 18 TRBV7-8 few CASSPLRDSGRGGNEQFF
TRBJ1-1 14 TRBV27 few CASSFQQGVTEAFF
TRBJ2-7 14 TRBV28 . CASSLLLPSYEQYF
TRBJ1-5 14 TRBV2 few CASTTTARDQPQHF
TRBJ1-5 15 TRBV15 few CATSRDVKENQPQHF
TRBJ2-5 15 TRBV4-3 . CASSQGGRGVETQYF
TRBJ1-1 13 TRBV9 . CASSPDLNTEAFF
TRBJ1-5 12 TRBV14 . CASSLKNQPQHF
TRBJ1-4 15 TRBV28 few CASSRVSGIWEKLFF
TRBJ1-2 14 TRBV19 . CASNEGTGTYGYTF
TRBJ2-2 15 TRBV25-1 . CASSDVGSRGGELFF
TRBJ2-1 14 TRBV28 . CASSGDSSHNEQFF
TRBJ1-1 15 TRBV7-8 . CASSPGDRGATEAFF
TRBJ2-5 16 TRBV7-9 . CASSLLTSGVQETQYF
TRBJ2-3 14 TRBV7-2 once CASSLGLSTDTQYF
TRBJ2-2 16 TRBV5-1 . CASSSRQGAGTGELFF